This T cell receptor (beta chain) stems from a study of blood T cells in healthy people across ages. Remarks on this clonotype: The antigen is not known.

Findings of the study overall: The unknown donor CMV status may have confounded expanded clonotype changes. Compared with aged donors, long-lived donors showed fewer expanded clones, suggesting selection.

Alongside a J-beta primer mix, a sample-barcoded 5' primer served in a second PCR lasting roughly 7 to 12 cycles. Template switching added a 12-random-nucleotide identifier to every cDNA molecule. TCRdb re-derived calls from the 5' RACE reads in MiXCR, one entry per CDR3 protein. The table shows some 900,000 distinct CDR3 sequences, with approximately 49% occurring only once. This TCR was sampled from a young man in good health. The material sequenced was blood.

In nucleotides, the CDR3 is TGTGCCAGCAGTTCCCCGGGGCAGGGGGCCACGGGTGGCTACACCTTC. It codes for CASSSPGQGATGGYTF. The J gene is TRBJ1-2, the V gene TRBV27; 8 bases are a match to TRBD1. Germline V gene data show CDR1 as MNHEY and CDR2 as SMNVEV (reference sequence). The CDR3 has 16 amino acids. V lost 4 bases and J lost 7; bases outside the gene matches: 14.